Presented here are 28 T cell receptor beta chains from one specimen sequenced in a study of T cell repertoires in cytomegalovirus infection. The antigens for these receptors are not known. TCRdb re-analysed the reads in MiXCR, keeping a single row per CDR3 protein. The sample carries about 110,000 distinct CDR3 sequences, about 9.5% recorded once. The sequencing sample was made of PBMCs, sequenced either directly or after in vitro stimulation (not recorded which). These TCRs come from a human donor in good health (CMV status not recorded). Some clones in this sample may be carry-over from other donors' samples.

This clonotype showed up many times. The J gene is TRBJ2-1, the V gene TRBV4-3, with TRBD2 matching 9 bases. J was trimmed by 7 bases and V by 0 bases; bases with no gene match: 7. Germline V gene lookup returns CDR1 LGHNA and CDR2 YSLEER. This CDR3 is built from 16 residues. Here the CDR3 DNA reads TGCGCCAGCAGCCAAGATGTCGCGGGAGGGGCTAATGAGCAGTTCTTC. Encoded protein: CASSQDVAGGANEQFF.

This sequence joins TRBV2 and TRBJ2-1; no definite D call. Germline CDR1 reads SNHLY; CDR2 reads FYNNEI. This CDR3 contains 13 residues. The ends were cut back, 3 bases at V and 4 bases at J, with 7 bases in the middle. This chain's CDR3 is CASSDRPYNEQFF. CDR3 sequence (DNA): TGTGCCAGCAGTGATCGGCCTTACAATGAGCAGTTCTTC.

This clonotype was picked up many times. The chain is built from TRBV7-2 and TRBJ1-5; weak D call: TRBD1 (5 bases). Germline V CDR1 and CDR2: SGHTA, FQGNSA. The CDR3 contains 16 residues. The ends were cut back, 5 bases at V and 5 bases at J, with 19 bases in the middle. DNA for the CDR3: TGTGCCAGCAGCATATCGCCAGGGAGGTTCGATCAGCCCCAGCATTTT. Protein: CASSISPGRFDQPQHF.

This clonotype has more than one count but fewer than ten. Here the CDR3 DNA reads TGCGCCAGCAGCTTGGGCCAGGGAGGAGGAGAGACCCAGTACTTC. Translating gives CASSLGQGGGETQYF. V and J are TRBV5-1 and TRBJ2-5, with D possibly TRBD2 on 6 matching bases. Germline V lookup: CDR1 SGHRS, CDR2 YFSETQ. This CDR3 spans 15 amino acids. Trimming took off 0 bases at V and 4 bases at J, with 13 bases between the two ends.

This clonotype was picked up many times. This chain uses TRBV4-3 with TRBJ2-3; 10 nucleotides align to TRBD2. The germline CDR1 and CDR2 sequences are LGHNA and YSLEER. The CDR3 has 16 residues. V dropped 4 bases and J dropped 4; count of bases not matched to a gene: 8. CDR3 sequence: CASSLAGGLFADTQYF. The CDR3 DNA reads TGCGCCAGCAGCCTAGCGGGAGGCCTCTTCGCAGATACGCAGTATTTT.

This clonotype was recorded at least ten times. The rearrangement joins TRBV7-2 to TRBJ2-6; D not resolved. CDR1 SGHTA and CDR2 FQGNSA come from the germline V gene. This CDR3 comprises 15 residues. Trimming removed 4 bases at V and 2 bases at J, with 9 bases between. CDR3 sequence (DNA): TGTGCCAGCAGCTCCCCGGTCCCTGGGGCCAACGTCCTGACTTTC. Translating gives CASSSPVPGANVLTF.

This clonotype was observed at least ten times. V gene TRBV6-5 combines with J gene TRBJ1-1; D gene ambiguous. The germline V gene encodes CDR1 MNHEY and CDR2 SVGAGI. CDR3 size: 14 residues. V was clipped by 2 bases and J by 1 base, with 8 bases between them. CDR3 nucleotides: TGTGCCAGCAGTTACCGGCAGCCGAACACTGAAGCTTTCTTT. Protein: CASSYRQPNTEAFF.

Ten or more counts support this clonotype. The chain joins TRBV6-1 to TRBJ1-1, with a tentative D call TRBD1 (5 bases). The V gene lost 6 bases and the J gene lost 1 base, with 21 bases spanning the gap. Germline V gene lookup returns CDR1 MNHNS and CDR2 SASEGT. The CDR3 runs 17 residues. CDR3 DNA: TGTGCCAGCAGGCGCAGTCGGGGCCCAGTTTGGAACACTGAAGCTTTCTTT. Encoded protein: CASRRSRGPVWNTEAFF.

The CDR3 nucleotides read TGTGCCAGCAGTTTAAGTCTCAACATTCAGTACTTC. Protein sequence: CASSLSLNIQYF. The J gene is TRBJ2-4, the V gene TRBV28; D ambiguous. The germline V and J ends were trimmed by 2 bases and 7 bases, with 6 bases remaining between them. Germline lookup yields CDR1 MDHEN and CDR2 SYDVKM. The CDR3 spans 12 residues.

This clonotype has ten or more counts. V and J are TRBV6-5 and TRBJ2-7, with 7 bases aligning to TRBD2. The trim removed 4 bases at V and 2 bases at J, leaving 11 bases unmatched. CDR3 length: 16 residues. Germline-derived CDR1 and CDR2 are MNHEY and SVGAGI. Written as DNA, the CDR3 is TGTGCCAGCAGTTCCCGCTCAGCGGGAACTGCCTACGAGCAGTACTTC. Translating it yields CASSSRSAGTAYEQYF.

Many counts were recorded for this clonotype. CDR3: CASSQGLWHIHREDEQFF. CDR3 DNA sequence: TGTGCCAGCAGCCAAGGGCTTTGGCACATCCATCGTGAGGATGAGCAGTTCTTC. The chain recombines TRBV14 with TRBJ2-1; D remains ambiguous. The germline V and J ends were trimmed by 1 base and 8 bases, with 24 bases remaining between them. The CDR3 is made up of 18 amino acids. Germline CDR1 is SGHDN and CDR2 is FVKESK.

This clonotype appeared many times. The chain combines TRBV19 with TRBJ2-4; 11 bases align to TRBD1. CDR3 length equals 18 residues. Germline assignment: CDR1 LNHDA and CDR2 SQIVND (reference sequence). J lost 1 base, V lost 3 bases, and 8 bases had no gene match. The CDR3 loop is CASSMGQGVWNAKNIQYF. The CDR3 nucleotides are TGTGCCAGTAGTATGGGACAGGGGGTTTGGAATGCCAAAAACATTCAGTACTTC.

This clonotype has ten or more counts. The chain employs TRBV12-3 or TRBV12-4 and TRBJ1-1; unclear D gene. Trimming shortened V by 5 bases and J by 3 bases, and 13 bases separated the two germline ends. There are 14 residues in the CDR3. The CDR3: CASSNREGYTEAFF. The CDR3 region has the DNA TGTGCCAGCAGTAACCGGGAAGGGTACACTGAAGCTTTCTTT.

This clonotype was found many times. The genes are TRBV7-2 and TRBJ2-1, with D uncertain. This CDR3 spans 13 amino acids. The germline V and J ends were trimmed by 5 bases and 8 bases, with 13 bases remaining between them. Germline V gives CDR1 SGHTA, CDR2 FQGNSA. As DNA, the CDR3 is TGTGCCAGCAGCCGGACCCGGGCGGATGAGCAGTTCTTC. Its translation: CASSRTRADEQFF.

This clonotype was recorded many times. The chain carries TRBV6-5 and TRBJ2-3; 9 bases align to TRBD2. The CDR3 has 16 residues. Germline V gene lookup returns CDR1 MNHEY and CDR2 SVGAGI. After removal of 0 bases from V and 5 bases from J, the junction contained 6 bases not matched to a gene. The CDR3 loop reads CASSYSKIAGVDTQYF. Written as DNA, the CDR3 is TGTGCCAGCAGTTACTCGAAAATAGCGGGAGTAGATACGCAGTATTTT.

This clonotype was detected ten times or more. CDR3 DNA: TGTGCCAGCACTCCGGACAGCACTGAAGCTTTCTTT. Translated, it gives CASTPDSTEAFF. The V gene is TRBV6-1, the J gene TRBJ1-1, with D perhaps TRBD1 (6 bases). CDR3 length equals 12 residues. Germline V gives CDR1 MNHNS, CDR2 SASEGT. V lost 7 bases and J 4 bases, leaving 10 bases between the germline ends.

The gene calls are TRBV9 and TRBJ2-2, with D maybe TRBD2 (6 bases). Germline V gives CDR1 SGDLS, CDR2 YYNGEE. V lost 0 bases, J lost 3 bases, and 6 bases lay in between. CDR3 length: 14 residues. The CDR3 is CASSVGGDTGELFF. The CDR3, as DNA: TGTGCCAGCAGCGTAGGGGGGGACACCGGGGAGCTGTTTTTT.

Many counts were recorded for this clonotype. The CDR3 loop is CASSLQGYGYTF. CDR3 nucleotide sequence: TGTGCCAGCAGTTTACAGGGCTATGGCTACACCTTC. The chain links TRBV12-3 or TRBV12-4 to TRBJ1-2; a weak D match, TRBD1 (5 bases). Trimming took 2 bases from V and 4 from J, leaving 5 bases between them. The CDR3 extends over 12 amino acids.

The J gene is TRBJ1-1, the V gene TRBV20-1, with D perhaps TRBD1 (6 bases). Germline V gives CDR1 DFQATT, CDR2 SNEGSKA (reference sequence). The CDR3 totals 16 residues. Trimming stripped 1 base from V and 0 bases from J, with 15 bases between. CDR3 in DNA: TGCAGTGCTAGAGTTTTCGCAGGGGACTTGAACACTGAAGCTTTCTTT. This sequence encodes CSARVFAGDLNTEAFF.

In its sample, this clonotype was seen a few times. The rearrangement uses TRBV7-2 and TRBJ2-2; D unclear. CDR3 size: 14 residues. Germline CDR1 reads SGHTA; CDR2 reads FQGNSA. The ends were cut back, 1 base at V and 6 bases at J, with 9 bases in the middle. CDR3: CASSLDFGSGELFF. CDR3 DNA: TGTGCCAGCAGCTTAGATTTTGGGTCCGGGGAGCTGTTTTTT.

The table lists this clonotype with many counts. The rearrangement joins TRBV29-1 to TRBJ1-4; TRBD1 aligns across 10 bases. CDR3 length equals 12 residues. The J segment lost 8 bases and the V segment lost 7 bases, leaving 4 bases of the junction unmatched. The germline V gene has CDR1 SQVTM and CDR2 ANQGSEA. CDR3 DNA sequence: TGCAGCGCCGGGACAGGGGTCGAAAAACTGTTTTTT. Translating it yields CSAGTGVEKLFF. The complete variable domain, with remaining parts taken from reference TRBV29-1 and TRBJ1-4, reads SAVISQKPSRDICQRGTSLTIQCQVDSQVTMMFWYRQQPGQSLTLIATANQGSEATYESGFVIDKFPISRPNLTFSTLTVSNMSPEDSSIYLCSAGTGVEKLFFGSGTQLSVL.

There are many counts of this clonotype. The genes are TRBV6-2 or TRBV6-3 and TRBJ2-3, with D maybe TRBD2 (6 bases). Trimming removed 4 bases at V and 6 bases at J, with 14 bases between. Germline lookup yields CDR1 MNHEY and CDR2 SVGEGT. The CDR3 spans 14 residues. CDR3 DNA sequence: TGTGCCAGCAGTTTCGGACTATCGCCGGATACGCAGTATTTT. Translating gives CASSFGLSPDTQYF.

In this sample, this clonotype turned up a few times. The chain recombines TRBV2 with TRBJ2-3; 10 bases match TRBD2. This CDR3 spans 15 amino acids. The V segment lost 1 base and the J segment 5 bases; nucleotides outside the gene matches: 3. Germline V gene lookup returns CDR1 SNHLY and CDR2 FYNNEI. Here the CDR3 DNA reads TGTGCCAGCAGTGAAGGGACTAGCGGATTAGATACGCAGTATTTT. Its protein is CASSEGTSGLDTQYF.

This clonotype appeared many times. The CDR3 nucleotides are TGTGCCAGCAGTTATAGGGGTTCTAGCACAGATACGCAGTATTTT. Translation: CASSYRGSSTDTQYF. The chain links TRBV7-2 to TRBJ2-3, with a weak D call TRBD1 (5 bases). V gave up 6 bases and J gave up 0 bases, with 13 bases separating them. The V gene's germline CDR1 is SGHTA and CDR2 FQGNSA. This CDR3 has 15 residues.

The rearrangement links TRBV13 to TRBJ1-2, with D perhaps matching TRBD1 (5 bases). The CDR3 is 14 residues long. V lost 5 bases and J 3 bases, leaving 13 bases between the germline ends. In germline, CDR1 is PRHDT, CDR2 FYEKMQ (reference sequence). The CDR3 DNA sequence: TGTGCCAGCAGCGGGACTCACCTCGACTATGGCTACACCTTC. Translated, it gives CASSGTHLDYGYTF.

This clonotype has more than one count but fewer than ten. The chain is built from TRBV11-2 and TRBJ2-1, with TRBD1 as a possible D gene (5 bases). V gave up 2 bases and J gave up 6 bases, with 8 bases separating them. The CDR3 consists of 13 residues. Germline V gene sequence: CDR1 SGHAT, CDR2 FQNNGV. The CDR3 is CASSLSRGNEQFF. Written as DNA, the CDR3 is TGTGCCAGCAGCTTATCAAGGGGCAATGAGCAGTTCTTC.

Only one count was recorded for this clonotype. The rearrangement joins TRBV7-6 to TRBJ2-1; D uncertain. The CDR3 has 16 amino acids. V was clipped by 0 bases and J by 10 bases, with 19 bases between them. CDR1 is SGHVS and CDR2 is FNYEAQ in the germline V gene. CDR3 amino acids: CASSLARITRVGEQFF. CDR3 nucleotide sequence: TGTGCCAGCAGCTTAGCGCGGATAACCCGGGTTGGGGAGCAGTTCTTC.

V and J are TRBV7-2 and TRBJ1-5, with D tentatively TRBD1 (5 bases). V gave up 1 base and J gave up 3 bases, with 13 bases separating them. Germline CDR1 and CDR2: SGHTA and FQGNSA. The CDR3 is 16 residues long. CDR3: CASSLGQGPHNQPQHF. CDR3 sequence (DNA): TGTGCCAGCAGCTTAGGCCAGGGACCCCACAATCAGCCCCAGCATTTT.